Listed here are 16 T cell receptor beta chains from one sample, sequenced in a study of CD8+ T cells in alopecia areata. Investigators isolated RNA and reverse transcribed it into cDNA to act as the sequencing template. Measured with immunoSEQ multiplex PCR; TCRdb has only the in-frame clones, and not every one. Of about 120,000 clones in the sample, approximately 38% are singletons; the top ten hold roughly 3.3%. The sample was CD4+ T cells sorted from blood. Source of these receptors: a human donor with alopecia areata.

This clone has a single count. The CDR3 coding sequence is TGTGCCAGCAGCTTAGTCACACCACAAGAGACCCAGTACTTC. It is translated as CASSLVTPQETQYF. The chain is built from TRBV7-2 and TRBJ2-5, with D unclear. The germline V gene has CDR1 SGHTA and CDR2 FQGNSA. Trimming removed 1 base from V and 2 bases from J, with 8 bases in between. The CDR3 is 14 amino acids.

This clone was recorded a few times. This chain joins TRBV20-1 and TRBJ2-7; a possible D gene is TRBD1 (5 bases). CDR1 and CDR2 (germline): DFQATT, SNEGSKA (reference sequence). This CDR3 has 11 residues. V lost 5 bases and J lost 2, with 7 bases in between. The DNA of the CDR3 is TGCAGTGCTCGACAGACCTACGAGCAGTACTTC. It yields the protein CSARQTYEQYF.

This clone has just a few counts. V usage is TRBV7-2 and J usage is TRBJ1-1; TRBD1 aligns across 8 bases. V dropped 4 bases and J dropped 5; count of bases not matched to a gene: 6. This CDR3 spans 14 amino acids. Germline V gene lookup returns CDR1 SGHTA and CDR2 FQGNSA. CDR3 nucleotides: TGTGCCAGCAGCTCGGACAGGGAGGGAACTGAAGCTTTCTTT. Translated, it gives CASSSDREGTEAFF.

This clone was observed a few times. As DNA, the CDR3 is TGTGCCAGCAGCCCCAAGGAGGTATCACCCCTCCACTTT. This encodes CASSPKEVSPLHF. V gene TRBV7-9 combines with J gene TRBJ1-6; the D is unclear. Deletions cut 5 bases from V and 10 bases from J, with 12 bases between. This CDR3 has 13 residues. Per germline, CDR1 SEHNR and CDR2 FQNEAQ (reference sequence).

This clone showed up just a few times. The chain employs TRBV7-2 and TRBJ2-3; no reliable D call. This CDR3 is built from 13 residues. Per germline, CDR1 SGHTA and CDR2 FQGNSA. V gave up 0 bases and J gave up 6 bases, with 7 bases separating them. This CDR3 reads CASSLALGDTQYF. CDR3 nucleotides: TGTGCCAGCAGCTTAGCGCTCGGGGATACGCAGTATTTT.

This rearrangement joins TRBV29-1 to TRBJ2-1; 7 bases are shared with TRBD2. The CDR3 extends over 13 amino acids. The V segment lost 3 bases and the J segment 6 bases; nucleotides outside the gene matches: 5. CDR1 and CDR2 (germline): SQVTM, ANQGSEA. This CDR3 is CSVETSSTNEQFF. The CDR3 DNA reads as TGCAGCGTTGAGACTAGCTCTACCAATGAGCAGTTCTTC.

The DNA of the CDR3 is TGCAGCGTTCAGGGGGGGAGGGAACCCTCGGGGCAGCCCCAGCATTTT. Its translation: CSVQGGREPSGQPQHF. The J gene is TRBJ1-5, the V gene TRBV29-1, with 7 bases aligning to TRBD1. The CDR3 sequence is 16 residues long. Trimming took 5 bases from V and 7 from J; bases not matched to a gene: 17. Germline V CDR1 and CDR2: SQVTM, ANQGSEA.

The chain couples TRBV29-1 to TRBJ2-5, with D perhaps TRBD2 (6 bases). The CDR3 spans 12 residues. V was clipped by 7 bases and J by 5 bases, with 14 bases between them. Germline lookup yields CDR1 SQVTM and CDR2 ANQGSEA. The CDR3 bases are TGCAGCGCCGGGGGACGGGAGGAGACCCAGTACTTC. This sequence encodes CSAGGREETQYF.

This CDR3 is CASSFRAEPTEAFF. The CDR3 DNA sequence: TGTGCCAGCAGTTTCCGCGCCGAGCCCACTGAAGCTTTCTTT. This rearrangement joins TRBV27 to TRBJ1-1; D is uncertain. Trimming took 3 bases from V and 4 from J, leaving 12 bases between them. CDR3 length: 14 amino acids. Germline lookup yields CDR1 MNHEY and CDR2 SMNVEV (reference sequence).

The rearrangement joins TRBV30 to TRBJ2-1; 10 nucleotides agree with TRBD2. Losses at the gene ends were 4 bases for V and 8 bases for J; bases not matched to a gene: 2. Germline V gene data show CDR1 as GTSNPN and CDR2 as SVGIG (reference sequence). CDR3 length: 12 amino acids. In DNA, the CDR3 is TGTGCCTGGAACCTAGCGGGAGATGAGCAGTTCTTC. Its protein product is CAWNLAGDEQFF. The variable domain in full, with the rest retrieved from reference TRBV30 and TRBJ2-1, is SQTIHQWPATLVQPVGSPLSLECTVEGTSNPNLYWYRQAAGRGLQLLFYSVGIGQISSEVPQNLSASRPQDRQFILSSKKLLLSDSGFYLCAWNLAGDEQFFGPGTRLTVL.

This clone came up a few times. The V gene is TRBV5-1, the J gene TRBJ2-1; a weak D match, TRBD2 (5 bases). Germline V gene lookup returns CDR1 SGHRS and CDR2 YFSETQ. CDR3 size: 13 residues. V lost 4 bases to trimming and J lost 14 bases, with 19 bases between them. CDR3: CASSPEGSREKFF. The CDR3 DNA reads TGCGCCAGCAGCCCCGAGGGTAGCCGAGAGAAGTTCTTC.

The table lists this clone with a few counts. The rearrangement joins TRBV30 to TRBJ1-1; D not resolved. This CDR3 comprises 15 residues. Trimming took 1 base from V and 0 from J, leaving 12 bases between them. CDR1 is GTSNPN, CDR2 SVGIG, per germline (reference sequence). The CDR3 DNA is TGTGCCTGGAGTGACGGATTTTACATGAACACTGAAGCTTTCTTT. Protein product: CAWSDGFYMNTEAFF.

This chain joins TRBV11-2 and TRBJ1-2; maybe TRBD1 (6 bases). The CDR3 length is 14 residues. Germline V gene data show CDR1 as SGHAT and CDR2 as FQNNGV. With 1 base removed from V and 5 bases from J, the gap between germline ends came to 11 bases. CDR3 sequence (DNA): TGTGCCAGCAGCTTAGTTCGGGACACGTATGGCTACACCTTC. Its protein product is CASSLVRDTYGYTF.

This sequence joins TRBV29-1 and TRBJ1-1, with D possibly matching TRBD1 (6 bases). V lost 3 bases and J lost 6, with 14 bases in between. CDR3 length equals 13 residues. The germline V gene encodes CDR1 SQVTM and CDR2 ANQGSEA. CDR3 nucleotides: TGCAGCGTTGACAGGGGTGGTGTCGCTGAAGCTTTCTTT. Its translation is CSVDRGGVAEAFF. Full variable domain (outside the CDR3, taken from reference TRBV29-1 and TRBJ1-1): SAVISQKPSRDICQRGTSLTIQCQVDSQVTMMFWYRQQPGQSLTLIATANQGSEATYESGFVIDKFPISRPNLTFSTLTVSNMSPEDSSIYLCSVDRGGVAEAFFGQGTRLTVV.

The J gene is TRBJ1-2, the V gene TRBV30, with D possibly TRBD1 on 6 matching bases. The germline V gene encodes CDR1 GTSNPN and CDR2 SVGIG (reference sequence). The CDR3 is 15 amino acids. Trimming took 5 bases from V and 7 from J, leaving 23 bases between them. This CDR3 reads CAWFIGTTHVSGYTF. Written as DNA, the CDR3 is TGTGCCTGGTTCATCGGGACAACCCACGTGAGTGGCTACACCTTC.

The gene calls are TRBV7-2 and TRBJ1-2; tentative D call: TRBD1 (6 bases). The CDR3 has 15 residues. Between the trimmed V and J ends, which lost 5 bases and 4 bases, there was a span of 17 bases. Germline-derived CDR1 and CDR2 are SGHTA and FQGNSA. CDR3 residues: CASSPPRGLAYGYTF. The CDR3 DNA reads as TGTGCCAGCAGCCCTCCACGGGGGCTTGCCTATGGCTACACCTTC.